The rows below give T cell receptor beta chains drawn from one sample of a study of blood T cell repertoires in COVID-19. Repertoires were generated with immunoSEQ multiplex PCR, while TCRdb's copy carries only in-frame clones and drops some. This table holds around 250,000 clones, roughly nine tenths found once. Sequenced material: PBMCs or T cells enriched from blood (not recorded which). The receptors were sampled from a human donor in a cohort exposed to, infected with or recovered from COVID-19 (not recorded which). The donor label of this sample is uncertain. CDR3s include the opening cysteine and the closing phenylalanine or tryptophan. A D gene is named only where the DNA matches it firmly. The size field is filled for only some rows; it gives once, few, many or a size class.

j_call: TRBJ2-3; v_call: TRBV12-3/TRBV12-4; d_call: -; clone_size: -; cdr3_aa: CASSLADTQYF; cdr3_nt: TGTGCCAGCAGCCTAGCAGATACGCAGTATTTT
j_call: TRBJ1-1; v_call: TRBV10-1; d_call: TRBD1; clone_size: -; cdr3_aa: CASSGRARGNIMNTEAFF; cdr3_nt: TGCGCCAGCAGTGGGAGGGCCAGGGGGAACATCATGAACACTGAAGCTTTCTTT
j_call: TRBJ1-4; v_call: TRBV4-1; d_call: -; clone_size: -; cdr3_aa: CASSQVGVLEKLFF; cdr3_nt: TGCGCCAGCAGCCAAGTAGGAGTACTTGAAAAACTGTTTTTT
j_call: TRBJ1-2; v_call: TRBV11-2; d_call: -; clone_size: once; cdr3_aa: CASSPRLNNYGYTF; cdr3_nt: TGTGCCAGCAGCCCGCGACTGAATAACTATGGCTACACCTTC
j_call: TRBJ1-5; v_call: TRBV4-1; d_call: -; clone_size: -; cdr3_aa: CASSQGSARGLSNQPQHF; cdr3_nt: TGCGCCAGCAGCCAAGGAAGTGCCAGGGGTCTTAGCAATCAGCCCCAGCATTTT
j_call: TRBJ2-3; v_call: TRBV5-5; d_call: TRBD1; clone_size: -; cdr3_aa: CASHRGTDTQYF; cdr3_nt: TGTGCCAGCCACAGGGGTACAGATACGCAGTATTTT
j_call: TRBJ1-1; v_call: TRBV19; d_call: -; clone_size: -; cdr3_aa: CASSIHGNTEAFF; cdr3_nt: TGTGCCAGTAGTATCCACGGGAACACTGAAGCTTTCTTT
j_call: TRBJ1-1; v_call: TRBV5-1; d_call: -; clone_size: -; cdr3_aa: CASSFQGATEAFF; cdr3_nt: TGCGCCAGCAGCTTTCAGGGTGCCACTGAAGCTTTCTTT
j_call: TRBJ1-4; v_call: TRBV7-9; d_call: -; clone_size: -; cdr3_aa: CASSLSGGLGNEKLFF; cdr3_nt: TGTGCCAGCAGCCTATCTGGGGGGTTGGGTAATGAAAAACTGTTTTTT
j_call: TRBJ1-3; v_call: TRBV25-1; d_call: TRBD1; clone_size: -; cdr3_aa: CASSEQGAGNTIYF; cdr3_nt: TGTGCCAGCAGTGAACAGGGGGCTGGAAACACCATATATTTT
j_call: TRBJ1-6; v_call: TRBV14; d_call: TRBD1; clone_size: -; cdr3_aa: CASSQGPGQGFASYNSPLHF; cdr3_nt: TGTGCCAGCAGCCAGGGGCCGGGACAGGGTTTTGCTTCCTATAATTCACCCCTCCACTTT
j_call: TRBJ2-2; v_call: TRBV4-1; d_call: TRBD1; clone_size: -; cdr3_aa: CASSQRRTGATGELFF; cdr3_nt: TGCGCCAGCAGCCAGAGACGGACAGGAGCTACCGGGGAGCTGTTTTTT
j_call: TRBJ1-1; v_call: TRBV2; d_call: -; clone_size: few; cdr3_aa: CASRREPNTEAFF; cdr3_nt: TGTGCCAGCAGGAGGGAACCGAACACTGAAGCTTTCTTT
j_call: TRBJ1-6; v_call: TRBV30; d_call: -; clone_size: once; cdr3_aa: CAWSPQITSPLHF; cdr3_nt: TGTGCCTGGAGTCCACAGATTACTTCACCCCTCCACTTT
j_call: TRBJ1-2; v_call: TRBV4-3; d_call: -; clone_size: -; cdr3_aa: CASSRDGTYGYTF; cdr3_nt: TGCGCCAGCAGCCGAGACGGTACCTATGGCTACACCTTC
j_call: TRBJ1-1; v_call: TRBV6-5; d_call: TRBD1; clone_size: -; cdr3_aa: CASSYGAGTGYTEAFF; cdr3_nt: TGTGCCAGCAGTTACGGAGCCGGGACAGGATACACTGAAGCTTTCTTT
j_call: TRBJ1-3; v_call: TRBV7-9; d_call: -; clone_size: -; cdr3_aa: CASSPSQRLGNTIYF; cdr3_nt: TGTGCCAGCAGCCCGTCCCAGCGTCTTGGAAACACCATATATTTT
j_call: TRBJ2-3; v_call: TRBV30; d_call: -; clone_size: few; cdr3_aa: CAWSVGGGTDTQYF; cdr3_nt: TGTGCCTGGAGTGTTGGCGGGGGCACAGATACGCAGTATTTT
j_call: TRBJ1-5; v_call: TRBV10-3; d_call: -; clone_size: -; cdr3_aa: CAISSQGGDQPQHF; cdr3_nt: TGTGCCATCAGTTCACAGGGTGGGGATCAGCCCCAGCATTTT
j_call: TRBJ1-5; v_call: TRBV30; d_call: -; clone_size: -; cdr3_aa: CAWSVVQGRNQPQHF; cdr3_nt: TGTGCCTGGAGTGTTGTACAGGGAAGGAATCAGCCCCAGCATTTT
j_call: TRBJ2-1; v_call: TRBV9; d_call: -; clone_size: -; cdr3_aa: CASSQRGIYNEQFF; cdr3_nt: TGTGCCAGCAGCCAAAGGGGGATTTACAATGAGCAGTTCTTC
j_call: TRBJ1-1; v_call: TRBV7-8; d_call: -; clone_size: -; cdr3_aa: CASSFAGLGGTEAFF; cdr3_nt: TGTGCCAGCAGCTTCGCTGGTTTGGGAGGGACTGAAGCTTTCTTT
j_call: TRBJ2-5; v_call: TRBV29-1; d_call: -; clone_size: -; cdr3_aa: CSVEDLPRRGMTQYF; cdr3_nt: TGCAGCGTTGAAGATCTTCCGCGGAGGGGTATGACCCAGTACTTC
j_call: TRBJ2-7; v_call: TRBV4-1; d_call: -; clone_size: -; cdr3_aa: CASSQDRDGGGGEQYF; cdr3_nt: TGCGCCAGCAGCCAAGATAGGGACGGAGGAGGAGGGGAGCAGTACTTC
j_call: TRBJ2-2; v_call: TRBV29-1; d_call: TRBD1; clone_size: -; cdr3_aa: CRVEDPGQGKLGELFF; cdr3_nt: TGCAGAGTTGAAGATCCGGGACAGGGAAAACTCGGGGAGCTGTTTTTT
j_call: TRBJ2-2; v_call: TRBV27; d_call: TRBD2; clone_size: -; cdr3_aa: CASSLYGTSGATNTGELFF; cdr3_nt: TGTGCCAGCAGTTTATATGGGACTAGCGGGGCCACGAACACCGGGGAGCTGTTTTTT
j_call: TRBJ1-4; v_call: TRBV9; d_call: -; clone_size: -; cdr3_aa: CASSVRGNEKLFF; cdr3_nt: TGTGCCAGCAGCGTACGAGGGAATGAAAAACTGTTTTTT
j_call: TRBJ2-7; v_call: TRBV27; d_call: -; clone_size: -; cdr3_aa: CASRGAVSYEQYF; cdr3_nt: TGTGCCAGCAGGGGGGCCGTCTCCTACGAGCAGTACTTC
j_call: TRBJ1-2; v_call: TRBV4-1; d_call: TRBD1; clone_size: -; cdr3_aa: CASSDRTGTGYTF; cdr3_nt: TGCGCCAGCAGCGATCGGACAGGGACGGGCTACACCTTC
j_call: TRBJ1-2; v_call: TRBV18; d_call: -; clone_size: -; cdr3_aa: CASSPMDSNYGYTF; cdr3_nt: TGTGCCAGCTCACCGATGGACAGCAACTATGGCTACACCTTC
j_call: TRBJ2-2; v_call: TRBV5-4; d_call: -; clone_size: -; cdr3_aa: CASSLGTAPGELFF; cdr3_nt: TGTGCCAGCAGCTTGGGGACAGCTCCCGGGGAGCTGTTTTTT
j_call: TRBJ1-1; v_call: TRBV7-9; d_call: -; clone_size: -; cdr3_aa: CASSLPGYTEAFF; cdr3_nt: TGTGCCAGCAGTTTACCGGGGTACACTGAAGCTTTCTTT
j_call: TRBJ1-2; v_call: TRBV5-6; d_call: -; clone_size: -; cdr3_aa: CASSLHLADGYTF; cdr3_nt: TGTGCCAGCAGCCTACACCTAGCCGATGGCTACACCTTC
j_call: TRBJ2-3; v_call: TRBV20-1; d_call: -; clone_size: -; cdr3_aa: CSASSPSVSTDTQYF; cdr3_nt: TGCAGTGCTAGTTCGCCTAGCGTGAGCACAGATACGCAGTATTTT